This T cell receptor beta chain was identified during a study of CD8 T cells in ankylosing spondylitis. General study findings and limits: Existing reports had already noted some motif variants in reactive arthritis synovial fluid and blood. A motif in TCR beta, a set of roughly eight highly homologous variants, appeared characteristic of ankylosing spondylitis blood. Matched synovial fluid from ankylosing spondylitis patients was reported to be enriched for disease-linked clones.

TCRdb called the 5' RACE reads again in MiXCR, with one record for every CDR3 protein. The top ten hold 13% to 15% of the sample, which has roughly 300,000 distinct CDR3 sequences, 7.5% to 9% seen once. CDR3 length equals 14 residues. Germline CDR1 reads MDHEN; CDR2 reads SYDVKM. With 4 bases removed from V and 3 bases from J, the gap between germline ends came to 13 bases. This clonotype appeared a few times. The target antigen is unknown. Source material: blood, either unsorted or a sorted T cell fraction (not recorded which). This clonotype originated in a male donor with ankylosing spondylitis. The chain couples TRBV28 to TRBJ2-7; D possibly corresponds to TRBD1 (5 bases). CDR3 in amino acids: CASSYETEHYEQYF. The CDR3 DNA follows: TGTGCCAGCAGTTATGAGACAGAGCACTACGAGCAGTACTTC.